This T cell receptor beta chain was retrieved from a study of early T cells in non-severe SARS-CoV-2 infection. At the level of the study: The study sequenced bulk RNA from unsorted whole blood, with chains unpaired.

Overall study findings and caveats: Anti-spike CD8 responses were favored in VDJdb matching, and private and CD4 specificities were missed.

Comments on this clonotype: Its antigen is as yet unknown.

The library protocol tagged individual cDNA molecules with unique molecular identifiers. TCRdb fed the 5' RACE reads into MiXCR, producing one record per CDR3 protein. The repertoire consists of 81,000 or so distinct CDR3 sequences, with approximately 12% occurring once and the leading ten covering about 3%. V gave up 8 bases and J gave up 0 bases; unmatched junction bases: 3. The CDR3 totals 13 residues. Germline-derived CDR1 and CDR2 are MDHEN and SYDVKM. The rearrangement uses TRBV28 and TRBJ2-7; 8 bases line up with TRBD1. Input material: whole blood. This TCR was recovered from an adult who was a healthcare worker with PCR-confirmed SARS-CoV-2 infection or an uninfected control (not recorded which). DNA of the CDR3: TGTGCCAGCCGGACAGGGAGCTCCTACGAGCAGTACTTC. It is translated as CASRTGSSYEQYF. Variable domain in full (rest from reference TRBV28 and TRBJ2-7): DVKVTQSSRYLVKRTGEKVFLECVQDMDHENMFWYRQDPGLGLRLIYFSYDVKMKEKGDIPEGYSVSREKKERFSLILESASTNQTSMYLCASRTGSSYEQYFGPGTRLTVT.